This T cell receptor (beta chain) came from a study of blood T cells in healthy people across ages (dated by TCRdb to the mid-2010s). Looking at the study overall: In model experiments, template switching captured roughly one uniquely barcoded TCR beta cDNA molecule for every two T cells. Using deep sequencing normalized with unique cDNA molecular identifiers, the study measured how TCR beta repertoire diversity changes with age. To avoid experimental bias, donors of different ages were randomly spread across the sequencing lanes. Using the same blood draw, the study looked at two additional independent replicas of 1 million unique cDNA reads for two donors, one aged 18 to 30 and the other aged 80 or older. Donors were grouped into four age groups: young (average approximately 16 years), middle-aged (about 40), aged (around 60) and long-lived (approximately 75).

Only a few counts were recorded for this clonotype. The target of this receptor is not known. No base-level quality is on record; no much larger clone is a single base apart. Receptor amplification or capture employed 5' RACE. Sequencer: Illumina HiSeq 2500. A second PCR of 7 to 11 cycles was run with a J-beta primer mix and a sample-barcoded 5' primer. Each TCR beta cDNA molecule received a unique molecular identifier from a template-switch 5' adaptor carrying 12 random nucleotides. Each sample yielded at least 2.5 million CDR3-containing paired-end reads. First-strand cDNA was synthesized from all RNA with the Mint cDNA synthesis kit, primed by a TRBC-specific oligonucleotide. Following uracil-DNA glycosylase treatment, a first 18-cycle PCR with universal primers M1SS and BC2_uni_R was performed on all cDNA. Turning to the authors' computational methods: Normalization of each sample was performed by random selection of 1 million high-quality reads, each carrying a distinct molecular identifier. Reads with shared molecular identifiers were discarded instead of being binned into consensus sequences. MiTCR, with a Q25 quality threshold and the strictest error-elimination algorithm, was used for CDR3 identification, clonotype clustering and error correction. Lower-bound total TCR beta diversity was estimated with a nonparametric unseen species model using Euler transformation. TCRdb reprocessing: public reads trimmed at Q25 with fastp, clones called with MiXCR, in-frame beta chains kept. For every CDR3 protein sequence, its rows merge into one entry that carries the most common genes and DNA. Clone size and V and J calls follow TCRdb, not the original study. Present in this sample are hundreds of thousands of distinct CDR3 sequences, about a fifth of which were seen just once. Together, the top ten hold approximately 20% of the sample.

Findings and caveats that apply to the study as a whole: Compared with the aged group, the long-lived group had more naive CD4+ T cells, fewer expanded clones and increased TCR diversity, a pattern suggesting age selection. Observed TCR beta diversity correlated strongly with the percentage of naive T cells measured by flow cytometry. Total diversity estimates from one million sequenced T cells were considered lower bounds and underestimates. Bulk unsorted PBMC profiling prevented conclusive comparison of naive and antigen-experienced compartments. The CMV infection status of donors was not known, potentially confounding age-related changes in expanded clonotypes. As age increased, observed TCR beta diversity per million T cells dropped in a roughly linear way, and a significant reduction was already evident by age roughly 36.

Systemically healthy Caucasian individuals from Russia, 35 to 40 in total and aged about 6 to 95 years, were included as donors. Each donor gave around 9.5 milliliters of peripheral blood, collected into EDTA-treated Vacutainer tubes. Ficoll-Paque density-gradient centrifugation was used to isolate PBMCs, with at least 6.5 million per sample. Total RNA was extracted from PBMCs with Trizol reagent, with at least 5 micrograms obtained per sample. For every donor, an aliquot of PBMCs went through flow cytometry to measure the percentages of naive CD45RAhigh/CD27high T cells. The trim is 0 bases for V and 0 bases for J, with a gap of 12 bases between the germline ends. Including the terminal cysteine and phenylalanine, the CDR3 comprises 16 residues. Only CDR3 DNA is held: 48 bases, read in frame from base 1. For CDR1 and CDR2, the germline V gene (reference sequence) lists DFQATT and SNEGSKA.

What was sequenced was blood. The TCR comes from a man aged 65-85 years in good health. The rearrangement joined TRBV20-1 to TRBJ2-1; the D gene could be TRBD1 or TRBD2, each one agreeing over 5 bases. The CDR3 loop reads CSARDRDGSSYNEQFF. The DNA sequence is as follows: TGCAGTGCTAGAGATAGGGACGGAAGCTCCTACAATGAGCAGTTCTTC.